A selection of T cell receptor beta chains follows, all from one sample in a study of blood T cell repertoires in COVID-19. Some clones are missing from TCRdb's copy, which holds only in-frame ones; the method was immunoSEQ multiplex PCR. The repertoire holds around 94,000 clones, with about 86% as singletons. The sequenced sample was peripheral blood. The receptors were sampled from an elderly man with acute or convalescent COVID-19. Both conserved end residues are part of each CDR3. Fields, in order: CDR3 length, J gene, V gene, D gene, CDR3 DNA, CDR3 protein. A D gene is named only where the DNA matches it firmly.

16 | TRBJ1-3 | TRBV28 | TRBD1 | TGTGCCAGCAGTTTACGGGACAGTTACTCTGGAAACACCATATATTTT | CASSLRDSYSGNTIYF
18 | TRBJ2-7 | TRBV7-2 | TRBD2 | TGTGCCAGCAGCTTAGTTTCCTTTGCGGCTAGCGGGAGTTACGAGCAGTACTTC | CASSLVSFAASGSYEQYF
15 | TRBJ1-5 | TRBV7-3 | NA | TGTGCCAGCAGCCCCTCCAGGGAAGACAATCAGCCCCAGCATTTT | CASSPSREDNQPQHF
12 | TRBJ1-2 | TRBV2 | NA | TGTGCCAGCAGTGAAGCAGGGAGTGGCTACACCTTC | CASSEAGSGYTF
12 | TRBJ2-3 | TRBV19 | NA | TGTGCCAGTAGTCTAGCATCCGATACGCAGTATTTT | CASSLASDTQYF
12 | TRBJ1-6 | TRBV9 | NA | TGTGCCAGCAGCCCGGACTTTTGGCCCCTCCACTTT | CASSPDFWPLHF
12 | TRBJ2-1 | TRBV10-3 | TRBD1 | TGTGCCATCACCGACGACAGGGATGAGCAGTTCTTC | CAITDDRDEQFF
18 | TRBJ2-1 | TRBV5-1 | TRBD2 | TGCGCCAGCAGCAGGGGACTAGCGGGAGGGCCTGACGGGGATGAGCAGTTCTTC | CASSRGLAGGPDGDEQFF
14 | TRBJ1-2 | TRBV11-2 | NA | TGTGCCAGCAGAGCAGGGCTTGGCGGCTATGGCTACACCTTC | CASRAGLGGYGYTF
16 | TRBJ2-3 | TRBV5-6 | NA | TGTGCCAGCAGCCCAGGGGCGGGAGCCCGCGGAGATACGCAGTATTTT | CASSPGAGARGDTQYF
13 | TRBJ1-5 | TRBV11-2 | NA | TGTGCCAGCAGCTTAGAAAGGGGTCAGCCCCAGCATTTT | CASSLERGQPQHF